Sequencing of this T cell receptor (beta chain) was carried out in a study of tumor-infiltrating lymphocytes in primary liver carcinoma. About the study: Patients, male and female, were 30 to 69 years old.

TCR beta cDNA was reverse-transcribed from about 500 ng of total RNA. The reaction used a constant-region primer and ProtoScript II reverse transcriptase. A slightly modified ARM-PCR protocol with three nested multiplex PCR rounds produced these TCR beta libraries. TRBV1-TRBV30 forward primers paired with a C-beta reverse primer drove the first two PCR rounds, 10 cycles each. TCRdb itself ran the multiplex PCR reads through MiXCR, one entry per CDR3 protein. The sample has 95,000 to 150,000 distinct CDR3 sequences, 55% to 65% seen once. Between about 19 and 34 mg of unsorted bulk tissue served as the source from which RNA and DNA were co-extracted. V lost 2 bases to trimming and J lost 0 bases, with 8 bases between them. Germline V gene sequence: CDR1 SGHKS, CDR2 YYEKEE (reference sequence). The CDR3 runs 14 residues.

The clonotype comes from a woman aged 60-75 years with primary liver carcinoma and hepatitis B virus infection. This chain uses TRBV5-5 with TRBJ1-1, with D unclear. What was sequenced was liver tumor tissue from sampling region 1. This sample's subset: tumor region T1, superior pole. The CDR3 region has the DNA TGTGCCAGCAGCTTTCCAACAATGAACACTGAAGCTTTCTTT. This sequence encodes CASSFPTMNTEAFF. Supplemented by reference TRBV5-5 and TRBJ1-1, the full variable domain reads DAGVTQSPTHLIKTRGQQVTLRCSPISGHKSVSWYQQVLGQGPQFIFQYYEKEERGRGNFPDRFSARQFPNYSSELNVNALLLGDSALYLCASSFPTMNTEAFFGQGTRLTVV.